One sample yielded the 14 T cell receptor beta chains listed below, sequenced in a study of blood T cell repertoires in COVID-19. Some clones are missing from TCRdb's copy, which holds only in-frame ones; the method was immunoSEQ multiplex PCR. The sample includes 95,000 to 150,000 clones, approximately 85% of them seen just once. Sequencing input: peripheral blood. The receptors here all came from a man under 40 with COVID-19, enrolled during active disease.

The chain couples TRBV29-1 to TRBJ2-1; 8 positions agree with TRBD1. Germline V gene lookup returns CDR1 SQVTM and CDR2 ANQGSEA. This CDR3 spans 14 amino acids. J lost 4 bases, V lost 4 bases, and 6 bases had no gene match. In DNA, the CDR3 is TGCAGCGTTGTGCGGGACAGGACATACAATGAGCAGTTCTTC. Encoded protein: CSVVRDRTYNEQFF.

This clone has more than one count but fewer than ten. The chain uses TRBV11-3 and TRBJ1-2, with TRBD1 as a possible D gene (5 bases). The germline V gene has CDR1 SGHNT and CDR2 YENEEA. The CDR3 extends over 12 amino acids. Trimming pared 2 bases from V and 7 bases from J, leaving 8 bases between. The CDR3 DNA reads as TGTGCCAGCAGCTTACCTGGGGCTGGCTACACCTTC. It specifies CASSLPGAGYTF.

The chain uses TRBV29-1 and TRBJ1-1, with a possible D match to TRBD1 (5 bases). V was cut by 4 bases and J by 7 bases, with 16 bases left in between. CDR3 length: 13 residues. Germline V gene lookup returns CDR1 SQVTM and CDR2 ANQGSEA. CDR3 nucleotide sequence: TGCAGCGTTGCCCACGGGGAGGGGAGTGAAGCTTTCTTT. Translated: CSVAHGEGSEAFF.

For the CDR3, the DNA is TGTGCCAGTAGTATAAATGGGCAGGTTTCCTACGAGCAGTACTTC. The encoded protein is CASSINGQVSYEQYF. V is TRBV19 and J is TRBJ2-7, with unresolved D. Germline lookup yields CDR1 LNHDA and CDR2 SQIVND (reference sequence). V lost 2 bases to trimming and J lost 1 base, with 12 bases between them. CDR3 length: 15 amino acids.

The chain uses TRBV27 and TRBJ2-3; perhaps TRBD1 as D (6 bases). CDR3 length equals 15 residues. The germline CDR1 and CDR2 sequences are MNHEY and SMNVEV (reference sequence). The V and J ends lost 3 bases and 6 bases respectively, with 16 bases between them. CDR3 in DNA: TGTGCCAGCAGTTTCTCCGGCAGGGGCTCGGATACGCAGTATTTT. Translation gives CASSFSGRGSDTQYF.

This chain connects TRBV30 to TRBJ2-1; 12 bases are a match to TRBD2. CDR3 length: 15 amino acids. CDR1 and CDR2 from the germline V gene are GTSNPN and SVGIG (reference sequence). The J segment lost 4 bases and the V segment lost 0 bases, leaving 1 base of the junction unmatched. The DNA for the CDR3 is TGTGCCTGGAGTGTAGGGACTAGCGGGTACAATGAGCAGTTCTTC. Amino acid sequence: CAWSVGTSGYNEQFF.

The chain joins TRBV7-8 to TRBJ1-4, with no clear D. The CDR3 has 14 residues. V lost 6 bases and J lost 7, with 15 bases in between. CDR1 is SGHVS, CDR2 FQNEAQ, per germline. The CDR3 here is CASRSSSRGEKLFF. In DNA form, the CDR3 reads TGTGCCAGCAGATCTAGTTCCCGGGGTGAAAAACTGTTTTTT. The whole variable domain, remainder taken from reference TRBV7-8 and TRBJ1-4, is GAGVSQSPRYKVAKRGQDVALRCDPISGHVSLFWYQQALGQGPEFLTYFQNEAQLDKSGLPSDRFFAERPEGSVSTLKIQRTQQEDSAVYLCASRSSSRGEKLFFGSGTQLSVL.

This clone was picked up one time. The CDR3: CASSFAGFPYEQYF. CDR3 sequence (DNA): TGTGCCAGCAGTTTCGCAGGGTTTCCCTACGAGCAGTACTTC. The V call is TRBV28, the J call TRBJ2-7; possible D gene TRBD1, 5 bases. The germline V gene has CDR1 MDHEN and CDR2 SYDVKM. CDR3 length equals 14 residues. The V end was cut by 3 bases, the J end by 2 bases, with 11 bases between.

V and J are TRBV14 and TRBJ2-5; 10 bases line up with TRBD2. The CDR3 runs 13 residues. Germline-derived CDR1 and CDR2 are SGHDN and FVKESK. V shed 7 bases, J shed 10 bases, and the junction held 9 bases outside the gene matches. The CDR3 region has the DNA TGTGCCAGCACCCTAGCGGGAGATAGGGACCAGTACTTC. Translation: CASTLAGDRDQYF.

The chain carries TRBV28 and TRBJ2-7; D perhaps matches TRBD2 (6 bases). The CDR3 contains 16 residues. Germline lookup yields CDR1 MDHEN and CDR2 SYDVKM. Deletions cut 4 bases from V and 0 bases from J, with 16 bases between. The CDR3 reads CASSSLGGSTSYEQYF. CDR3 bases: TGTGCCAGCAGTTCCCTAGGAGGGAGTACCTCCTACGAGCAGTACTTC.

The J gene is TRBJ1-1, the V gene TRBV19; the match to TRBD1 covers 7 bases. CDR1 is LNHDA and CDR2 is SQIVND in the germline V gene (reference sequence). The CDR3 spans 15 residues. V shed 7 bases and J 2 bases; nucleotides not matched to a gene: 10. The DNA for the CDR3 is TGTGCCAGTACCCTGACAGGGTCCCCCAACACTGAAGCTTTCTTT. Translated: CASTLTGSPNTEAFF.

This chain uses TRBV3-1 (or the pseudogene TRBV3-2) with TRBJ1-2; 8 bases line up with TRBD1. V trimming: 4 bases; J trimming: 6 bases; junction bases outside the gene matches: 7. The CDR3 runs 14 residues. Germline-derived CDR1 and CDR2 are LGHDT and YNNKEL (reference sequence). DNA of the CDR3: TGTGCCAGCAGCCGATCGGACAGGGCGGATGGCTACACCTTC. It codes for CASSRSDRADGYTF.

This clone showed up just once. The rearrangement joins TRBV7-8 to TRBJ2-2; 7 bases line up with TRBD1. The CDR3 has 16 amino acids. The germline gives CDR1 SGHVS, CDR2 FQNEAQ. The trim removed 7 bases at V and 6 bases at J, leaving 14 bases unmatched. CDR3 residues: CASKPGGRGSSGELFF. CDR3 in DNA: TGTGCCAGCAAACCCGGCGGCAGGGGGTCTTCCGGGGAGCTGTTTTTT.

The chain joins TRBV19 to TRBJ2-7; 8 nucleotides line up with TRBD2. The germline V gene has CDR1 LNHDA and CDR2 SQIVND (reference sequence). Losses at the gene ends were 6 bases for V and 7 bases for J; bases not matched to a gene: 8. The CDR3 is 13 residues long. For the CDR3, the DNA is TGTGCCAGTAGCCTACCGGGGGGGACTGAGCAGTACTTC. Protein product: CASSLPGGTEQYF.